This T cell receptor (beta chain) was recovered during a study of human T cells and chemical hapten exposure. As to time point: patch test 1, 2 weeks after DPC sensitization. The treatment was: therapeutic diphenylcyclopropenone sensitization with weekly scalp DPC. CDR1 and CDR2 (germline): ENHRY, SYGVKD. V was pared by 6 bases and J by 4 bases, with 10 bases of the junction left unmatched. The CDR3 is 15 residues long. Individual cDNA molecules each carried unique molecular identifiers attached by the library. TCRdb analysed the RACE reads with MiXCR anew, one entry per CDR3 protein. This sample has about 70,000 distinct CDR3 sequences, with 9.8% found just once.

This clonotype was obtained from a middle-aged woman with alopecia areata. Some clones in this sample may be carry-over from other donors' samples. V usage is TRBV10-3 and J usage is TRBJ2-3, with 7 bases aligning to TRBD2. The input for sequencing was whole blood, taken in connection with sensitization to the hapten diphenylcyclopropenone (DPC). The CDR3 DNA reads TGTGCCATCAGCACCCTGAGGGAGGGAGCAGATACGCAGTATTTT. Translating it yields CAISTLREGADTQYF.